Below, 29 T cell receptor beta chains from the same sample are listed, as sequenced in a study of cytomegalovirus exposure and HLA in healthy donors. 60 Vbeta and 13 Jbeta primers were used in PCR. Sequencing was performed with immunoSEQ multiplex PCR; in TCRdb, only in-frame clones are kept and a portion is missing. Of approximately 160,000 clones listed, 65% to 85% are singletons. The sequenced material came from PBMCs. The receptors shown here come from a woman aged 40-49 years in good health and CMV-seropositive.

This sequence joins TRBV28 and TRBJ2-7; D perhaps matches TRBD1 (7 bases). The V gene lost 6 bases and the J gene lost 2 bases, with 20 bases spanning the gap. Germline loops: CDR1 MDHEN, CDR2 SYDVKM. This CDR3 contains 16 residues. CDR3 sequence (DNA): TGTGCCAGCAGCCGATGGGTTGGCAGGGGGGCCTACGAGCAGTACTTC. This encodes CASSRWVGRGAYEQYF.

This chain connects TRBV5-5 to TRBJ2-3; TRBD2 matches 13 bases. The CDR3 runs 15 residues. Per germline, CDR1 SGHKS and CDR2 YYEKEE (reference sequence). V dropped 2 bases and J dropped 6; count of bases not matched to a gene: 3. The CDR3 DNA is TGTGCCAGCAGCTTACTAGCGGGGGGGTCTGATACGCAGTATTTT. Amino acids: CASSLLAGGSDTQYF.

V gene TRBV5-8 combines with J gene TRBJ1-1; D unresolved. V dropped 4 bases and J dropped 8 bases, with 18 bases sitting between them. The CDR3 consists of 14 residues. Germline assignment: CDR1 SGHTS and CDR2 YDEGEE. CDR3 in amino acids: CASSTFSGKSEAFF. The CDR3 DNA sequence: TGTGCCAGCAGCACATTTTCGGGGAAATCGGAAGCTTTCTTT.

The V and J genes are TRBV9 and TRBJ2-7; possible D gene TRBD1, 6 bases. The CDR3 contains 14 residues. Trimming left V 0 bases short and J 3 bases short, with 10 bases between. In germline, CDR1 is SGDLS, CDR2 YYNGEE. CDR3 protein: CASSVEEGGYEQYF. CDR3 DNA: TGTGCCAGCAGCGTAGAAGAAGGGGGCTACGAGCAGTACTTC.

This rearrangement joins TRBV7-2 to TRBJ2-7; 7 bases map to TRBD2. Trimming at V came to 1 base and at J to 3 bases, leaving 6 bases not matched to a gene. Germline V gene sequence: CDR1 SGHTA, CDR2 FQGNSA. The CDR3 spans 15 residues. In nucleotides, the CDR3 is TGTGCCAGCAGCTTAGGTGCTGGGGAGGGCTACGAGCAGTACTTC. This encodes CASSLGAGEGYEQYF.

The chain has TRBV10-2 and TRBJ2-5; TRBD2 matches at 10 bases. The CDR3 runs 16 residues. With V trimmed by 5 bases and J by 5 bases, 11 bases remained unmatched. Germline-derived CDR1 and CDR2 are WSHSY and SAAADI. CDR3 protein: CASSYDSGGFGETQYF. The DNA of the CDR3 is TGCGCCAGCAGTTATGATAGCGGGGGGTTCGGGGAGACCCAGTACTTC.

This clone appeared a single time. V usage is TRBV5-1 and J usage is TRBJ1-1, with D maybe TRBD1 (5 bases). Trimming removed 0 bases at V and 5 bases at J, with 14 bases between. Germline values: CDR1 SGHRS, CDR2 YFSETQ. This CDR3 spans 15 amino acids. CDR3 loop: CASSLVFQGKTEAFF. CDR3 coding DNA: TGCGCCAGCAGCTTGGTGTTCCAGGGAAAGACTGAAGCTTTCTTT.

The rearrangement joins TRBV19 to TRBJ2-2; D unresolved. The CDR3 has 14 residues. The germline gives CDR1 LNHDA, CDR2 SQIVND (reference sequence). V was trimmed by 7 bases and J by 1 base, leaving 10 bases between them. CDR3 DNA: TGTGCCAGTACCCCGCCAGGGAACACCGGGGAGCTGTTTTTT. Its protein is CASTPPGNTGELFF. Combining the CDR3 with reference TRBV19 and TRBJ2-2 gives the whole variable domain DGGITQSPKYLFRKEGQNVTLSCEQNLNHDAMYWYRQDPGQGLRLIYYSQIVNDFQKGDIAEGYSVSREKKESFPLTVTSAQKNPTAFYLCASTPPGNTGELFFGEGSRLTVL.

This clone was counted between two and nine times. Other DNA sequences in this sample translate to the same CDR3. The CDR3 spells CASSLGTGTEAFF. The CDR3 nucleotides read TGTGCCAGCAGCTTAGGGACAGGCACTGAAGCTTTCTTT. This chain connects TRBV7-9 to TRBJ1-1; 7 nucleotides agree with TRBD1. Trimming at V came to 1 base and at J to 4 bases, leaving 0 bases not matched to a gene. Germline values: CDR1 SEHNR, CDR2 FQNEAQ (reference sequence). The CDR3 has 13 amino acids.

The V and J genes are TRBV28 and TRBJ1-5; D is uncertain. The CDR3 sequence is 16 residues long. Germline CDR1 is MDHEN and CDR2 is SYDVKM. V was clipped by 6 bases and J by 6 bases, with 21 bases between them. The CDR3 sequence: CASSYYGRGDGQPQHF. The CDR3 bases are TGTGCCAGCAGCTACTATGGCCGAGGCGATGGTCAGCCCCAGCATTTT.

This CDR3 is CASSFPPRQGGKVDTQYF. CDR3 coding DNA: TGTGCCAGCAGCTTCCCCCCACGACAGGGGGGGAAGGTAGATACGCAGTATTTT. The chain combines TRBV5-6 with TRBJ2-3; 9 nucleotides align to TRBD1. Trimming removed 2 bases from V and 5 bases from J; junction bases left unmatched: 15. This CDR3 contains 18 residues. Germline CDR1 reads SGHDT; CDR2 reads YYEEEE.

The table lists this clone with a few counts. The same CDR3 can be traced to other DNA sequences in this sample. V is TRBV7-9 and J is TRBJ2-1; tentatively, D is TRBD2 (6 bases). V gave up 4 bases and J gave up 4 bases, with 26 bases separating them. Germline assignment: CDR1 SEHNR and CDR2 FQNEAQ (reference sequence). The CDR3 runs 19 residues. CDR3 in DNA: TGTGCCAGCAGCTCCCGGATTAGCGTGGTGGGGGGAGGATACAATGAGCAGTTCTTC. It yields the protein CASSSRISVVGGGYNEQFF.

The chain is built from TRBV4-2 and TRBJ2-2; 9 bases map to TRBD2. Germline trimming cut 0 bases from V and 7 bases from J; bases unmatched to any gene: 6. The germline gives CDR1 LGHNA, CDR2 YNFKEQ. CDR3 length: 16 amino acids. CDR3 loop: CASSQEISGGFGELFF. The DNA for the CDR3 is TGTGCCAGCAGCCAAGAGATTAGCGGGGGTTTCGGGGAGCTGTTTTTT.

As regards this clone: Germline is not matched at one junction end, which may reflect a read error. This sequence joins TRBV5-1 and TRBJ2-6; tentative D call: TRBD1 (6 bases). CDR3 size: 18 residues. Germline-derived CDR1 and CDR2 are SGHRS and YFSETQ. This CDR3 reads CASSSLGTYDSGANGLTF. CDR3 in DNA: TGCGCCAGCAGCTCCCTCGGGACATACGATTCTGGGGCCAACGGCCTGACTTTC. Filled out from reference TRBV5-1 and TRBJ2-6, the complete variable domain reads KAGVTQTPRYLIKTRGQQVTLSCSPISGHRSVSWYQQTPGQGLQFLFEYFSETQRNKGNFPGRFSGRQFSNSRSEMNVSTLELGDSALYLCASSSLGTYDSGANGLTFGAGSRLTVL.

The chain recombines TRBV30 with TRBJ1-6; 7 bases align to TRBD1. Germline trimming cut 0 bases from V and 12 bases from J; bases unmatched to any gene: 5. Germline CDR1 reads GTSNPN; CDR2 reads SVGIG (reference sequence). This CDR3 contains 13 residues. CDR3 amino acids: CAWSVGQGGPLHF. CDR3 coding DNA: TGTGCCTGGAGTGTAGGCCAGGGGGGACCCCTCCACTTT.

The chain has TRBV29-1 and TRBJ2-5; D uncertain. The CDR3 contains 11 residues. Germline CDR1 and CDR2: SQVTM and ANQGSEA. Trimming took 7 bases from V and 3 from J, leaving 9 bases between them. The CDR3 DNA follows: TGCAGCGGAACTAACAAAGAGACCCAGTACTTC. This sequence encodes CSGTNKETQYF.

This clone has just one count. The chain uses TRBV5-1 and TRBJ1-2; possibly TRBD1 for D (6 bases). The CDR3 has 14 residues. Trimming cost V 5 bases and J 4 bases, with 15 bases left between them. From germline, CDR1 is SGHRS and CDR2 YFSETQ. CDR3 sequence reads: CASSPKRGGYGYTF. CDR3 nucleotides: TGCGCCAGCAGTCCAAAACGAGGGGGCTATGGCTACACCTTC.

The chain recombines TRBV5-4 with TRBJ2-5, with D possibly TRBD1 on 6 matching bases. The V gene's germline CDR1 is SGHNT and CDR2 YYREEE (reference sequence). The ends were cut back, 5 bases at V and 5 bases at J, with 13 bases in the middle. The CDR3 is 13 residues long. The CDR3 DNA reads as TGTGCCAGCAGTCCCCCAGGGGAGGAGACCCAGTACTTC. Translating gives CASSPPGEETQYF.

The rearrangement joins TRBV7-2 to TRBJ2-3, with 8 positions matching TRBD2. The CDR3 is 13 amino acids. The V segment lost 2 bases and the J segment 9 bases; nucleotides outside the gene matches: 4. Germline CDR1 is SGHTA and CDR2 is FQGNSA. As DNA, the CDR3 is TGTGCCAGCAGCTTACTTGCGGGGGGCACGCAGTATTTT. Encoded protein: CASSLLAGGTQYF.

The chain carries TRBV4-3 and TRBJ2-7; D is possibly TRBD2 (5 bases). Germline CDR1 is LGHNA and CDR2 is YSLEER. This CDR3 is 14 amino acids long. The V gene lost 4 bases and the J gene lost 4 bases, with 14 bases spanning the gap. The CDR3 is CASSPNLGLYEQYF. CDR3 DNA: TGCGCCAGCAGCCCGAATCTAGGACTTTACGAGCAGTACTTC.

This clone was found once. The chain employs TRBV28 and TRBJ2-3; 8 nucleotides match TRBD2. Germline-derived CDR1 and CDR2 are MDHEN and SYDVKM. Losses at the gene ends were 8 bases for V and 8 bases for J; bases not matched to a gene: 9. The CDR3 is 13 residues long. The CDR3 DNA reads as TGTGCCAGCGGTGAGAGCGGGGGCAGTACGCAGTATTTT. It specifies CASGESGGSTQYF.

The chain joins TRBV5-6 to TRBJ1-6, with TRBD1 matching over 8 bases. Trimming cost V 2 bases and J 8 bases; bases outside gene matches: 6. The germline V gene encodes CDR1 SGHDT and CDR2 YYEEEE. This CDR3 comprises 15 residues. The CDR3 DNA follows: TGTGCCAGCAGCTTCTCACAGGGGGGATATTCACCCCTCCACTTT. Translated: CASSFSQGGYSPLHF.

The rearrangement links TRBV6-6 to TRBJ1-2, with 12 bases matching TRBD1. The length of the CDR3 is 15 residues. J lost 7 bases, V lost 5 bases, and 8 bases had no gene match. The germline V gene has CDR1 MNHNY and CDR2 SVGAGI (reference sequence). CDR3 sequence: CASSNEGQGARGYTF. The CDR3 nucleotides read TGTGCCAGCAGTAACGAGGGACAGGGGGCCCGTGGCTACACCTTC.

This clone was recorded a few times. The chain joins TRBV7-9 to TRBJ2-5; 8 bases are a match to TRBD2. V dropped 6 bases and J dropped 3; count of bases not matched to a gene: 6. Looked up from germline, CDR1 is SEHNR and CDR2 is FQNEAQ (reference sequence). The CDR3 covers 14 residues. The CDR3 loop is CASRHGGAEETQYF. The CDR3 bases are TGTGCCAGCAGACACGGGGGGGCCGAAGAGACCCAGTACTTC. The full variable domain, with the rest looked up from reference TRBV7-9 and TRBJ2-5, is DTGVSQNPRHKITKRGQNVTFRCDPISEHNRLYWYRQTLGQGPEFLTYFQNEAQLEKSRLLSDRFSAERPKGSFSTLEIQRTEQGDSAMYLCASRHGGAEETQYFGPGTRLLVL.

This CDR3 reads CASSLVPTTYNEQFF. In DNA form, the CDR3 reads TGTGCCAGCAGCTTAGTCCCTACCACCTACAATGAGCAGTTCTTC. The rearrangement uses TRBV7-9 and TRBJ2-1; unclear D gene. Trimming left V 1 base short and J 2 bases short, with 9 bases between. CDR3 length: 15 residues. Germline CDR1 and CDR2: SEHNR and FQNEAQ (reference sequence).

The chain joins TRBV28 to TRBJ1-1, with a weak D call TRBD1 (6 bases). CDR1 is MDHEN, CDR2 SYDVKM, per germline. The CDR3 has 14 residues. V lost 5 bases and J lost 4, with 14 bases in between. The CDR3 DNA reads TGTGCCAGCAGTCCGAACAGGGTAGTCACTGAAGCTTTCTTT. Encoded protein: CASSPNRVVTEAFF.

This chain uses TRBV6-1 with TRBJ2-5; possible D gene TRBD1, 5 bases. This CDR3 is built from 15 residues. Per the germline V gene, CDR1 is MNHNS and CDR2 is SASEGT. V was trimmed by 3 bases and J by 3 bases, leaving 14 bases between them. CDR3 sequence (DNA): TGTGCCAGCAGTGACCGGTGGCCCAGGGAAGAGACCCAGTACTTC. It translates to CASSDRWPREETQYF.

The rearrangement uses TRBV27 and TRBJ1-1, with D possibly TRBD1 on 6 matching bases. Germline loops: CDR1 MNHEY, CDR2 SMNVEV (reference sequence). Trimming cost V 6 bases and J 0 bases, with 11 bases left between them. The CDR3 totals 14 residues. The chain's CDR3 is CASRVQGMNTEAFF. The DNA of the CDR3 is TGTGCCAGCAGAGTACAGGGAATGAACACTGAAGCTTTCTTT.

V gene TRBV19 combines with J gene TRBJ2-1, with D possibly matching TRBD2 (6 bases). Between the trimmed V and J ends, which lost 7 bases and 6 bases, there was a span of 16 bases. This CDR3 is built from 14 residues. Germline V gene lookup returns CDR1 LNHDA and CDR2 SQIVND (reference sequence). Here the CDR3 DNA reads TGTGCCAGTACCGGGACTCCAACTGGCAATGAGCAGTTCTTC. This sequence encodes CASTGTPTGNEQFF.